The 22 T cell receptor beta chains listed next were all sequenced from one sample in a study of T-cell reconstitution after alpha-beta-depleted transplantation in children. Molecular barcoding with unique molecular identifiers was used for the TCRbeta library. TCRdb called the PCR reads again in MiXCR, with one record for every CDR3 protein. This table has about 110,000 distinct CDR3 sequences, around 6.4% appearing once. The specimen comprised PBMCs, mostly from graft donor cells, sampled 360 days after TCRalphabeta/CD19-depleted stem cell transplant. Every receptor here comes from a male patient aged 2 to 9 who had a stem cell transplant for acute lymphoblastic leukemia, so the T cells may come from the graft donor.

V and J are TRBV13 and TRBJ2-7; D is possibly TRBD1 (6 bases). The germline gives CDR1 PRHDT, CDR2 FYEKMQ (reference sequence). This CDR3 spans 14 amino acids. V lost 0 bases to trimming and J lost 1 base, with 7 bases between them. As DNA, the CDR3 is TGTGCCAGCAGCTTAGGGGGGGCATCCTACGAGCAGTACTTC. This gives the protein CASSLGGASYEQYF.

The V gene is TRBV12-3 or TRBV12-4, the J gene TRBJ2-5; D may match TRBD1 or TRBD2 (5 bases each). The CDR3 is made up of 14 amino acids. V lost 3 bases, J lost 3 bases, and 11 bases lay in between. CDR3 bases: TGTGCCAGCAGTTTTAGGGACCATAAAGAGACCCAGTACTTC. It encodes CASSFRDHKETQYF.

The sample holds a few counts of this clonotype. V is TRBV24-1 and J is TRBJ1-2; D gene unclear. Germline V gene data show CDR1 as KGHDR and CDR2 as SFDVKD. V was shortened by 1 base and J by 6 bases, with 8 bases between the two germline ends. The CDR3 extends over 13 amino acids. For the CDR3, the DNA is TGTGCCACCAGTGATTTTTACGGTAATGGCTACACCTTC. Amino acids: CATSDFYGNGYTF.

This clonotype was detected ten times or more. The genes are TRBV24-1 and TRBJ2-2; 7 bases map to TRBD2. Germline V gene lookup returns CDR1 KGHDR and CDR2 SFDVKD. The CDR3 is made up of 15 amino acids. The ends lost 6 bases at V and 6 bases at J; junction bases unmatched: 9. The CDR3 sequence is CATSPTSRAAGELFF. The CDR3 nucleotides are TGTGCCACCAGTCCGACTAGCCGAGCGGCCGGGGAGCTGTTTTTT.

CDR3 sequence reads: CASSLNGGRPYNEQFF. CDR3 coding DNA: TGCGCCAGCAGCCTCAACGGGGGAAGACCCTACAATGAGCAGTTCTTC. The chain is built from TRBV5-1 and TRBJ2-1, with D perhaps TRBD2 (6 bases). Germline CDR1 SGHRS, CDR2 YFSETQ. The V end was cut by 4 bases, the J end by 2 bases, with 16 bases between. The CDR3 spans 16 residues.

The chain joins TRBV6-2 or TRBV6-3 to TRBJ1-5; 8 bases are a match to TRBD1. This CDR3 region has 15 residues. Germline trimming cut 8 bases from V and 3 bases from J; bases unmatched to any gene: 9. Germline CDR1 and CDR2: MNHEY and SVGEGT. The CDR3 is CASHGTGEFNQPQHF. CDR3 nucleotide sequence: TGTGCCAGCCACGGGACAGGAGAGTTCAATCAGCCCCAGCATTTT.

This clonotype has a count of ten or more. The V call is TRBV6-5, the J call TRBJ1-5; D ambiguous. This CDR3 has 10 amino acids. Germline values: CDR1 MNHEY, CDR2 SVGAGI. With 8 bases removed from V and 9 bases from J, the gap between germline ends came to 8 bases. The CDR3 DNA reads TGTGCCAGCGGGTTTCGGCCCCAGCATTTT. Translation: CASGFRPQHF.

Worth noting for this clonotype: This may stem from a read error, because a much larger clone lies one nucleotide away. The chain combines TRBV2 with TRBJ2-2; possibly TRBD2 for D (5 bases). Germline CDR1 reads SNHLY; CDR2 reads FYNNEI. The CDR3 sequence is 12 residues long. The CDR3 sequence: CALTGNIGELFF. The CDR3 nucleotides read TGTGCCCTTACCGGGAACATCGGGGAGCTGTTTTTT.

This clonotype occurred many times. This chain joins TRBV7-9 and TRBJ2-7; 10 positions match TRBD1. Trimming removed 4 bases from V and 4 bases from J; junction bases left unmatched: 4. CDR1 and CDR2 (germline): SEHNR, FQNEAQ (reference sequence). The CDR3 extends over 14 amino acids. The CDR3: CASSSWDRGYEQYF. CDR3 in DNA: TGTGCCAGCAGCTCATGGGACAGGGGTTACGAGCAGTACTTC.

This clonotype came up many times. The V and J genes are TRBV20-1 and TRBJ2-3; D perhaps matches TRBD2 (5 bases). The germline V gene encodes CDR1 DFQATT and CDR2 SNEGSKA (reference sequence). The ends were cut back, 3 bases at V and 4 bases at J, with 5 bases in the middle. CDR3 length equals 11 residues. In nucleotides, the CDR3 is TGCAGTGCTAGGCGGGCAGATACGCAGTATTTT. Translating it yields CSARRADTQYF.

This clonotype was seen a few times. The CDR3 DNA reads TGCAGTGCCTCAGGGCAGGGCTACACCTTC. Encoded protein: CSASGQGYTF. The chain has TRBV20-1 and TRBJ1-2, with D perhaps matching TRBD1 (5 bases). The CDR3 runs 10 residues. Germline V gene lookup returns CDR1 DFQATT and CDR2 SNEGSKA (reference sequence). The V gene lost 6 bases and the J gene lost 8 bases, with 10 bases spanning the gap.

This clonotype was counted many times. The J gene is TRBJ1-1, the V gene TRBV6-2 or TRBV6-3; D remains ambiguous. V lost 6 bases and J 5 bases, leaving 13 bases between the germline ends. The length of the CDR3 is 13 residues. Looked up from germline, CDR1 is MNHEY and CDR2 is SVGEGT. The CDR3 here is CASSLIDITEAFF. The CDR3 DNA reads TGTGCCAGCAGCTTGATCGACATAACTGAAGCTTTCTTT.

This clonotype was counted a few times. The rearrangement joins TRBV6-6 to TRBJ2-5; D is undetermined. The V and J ends lost 8 bases and 5 bases respectively, with 9 bases between them. In germline, CDR1 is MNHNY, CDR2 SVGAGI (reference sequence). The CDR3 contains 11 residues. The CDR3 region is CASFLGETQYF. Here the CDR3 DNA reads TGTGCCAGCTTTTTAGGCGAGACCCAGTACTTC.

This clonotype was counted ten times or more. V and J are TRBV6-5 and TRBJ2-5; TRBD2 matches 7 bases. Looked up from germline, CDR1 is MNHEY and CDR2 is SVGAGI. With V trimmed by 0 bases and J by 3 bases, 4 bases remained unmatched. The CDR3 loop spans 15 amino acids. The CDR3 sequence: CASSYSLGGEETQYF. DNA for the CDR3: TGTGCCAGCAGTTACTCCTTGGGGGGGGAAGAGACCCAGTACTTC.

This clonotype was seen many times. This sequence joins TRBV29-1 and TRBJ2-7; D is uncertain. The CDR3 loop spans 13 amino acids. Germline V gives CDR1 SQVTM, CDR2 ANQGSEA. Trimming left V 5 bases short and J 4 bases short, with 15 bases between. In DNA form, the CDR3 reads TGCAGCGTTTTTGGACGCACTGCATACGAGCAGTACTTC. This encodes CSVFGRTAYEQYF.

This clonotype was seen a handful of times. This rearrangement joins TRBV20-1 to TRBJ2-7; 8 nucleotides line up with TRBD2. CDR1 and CDR2 from the germline V gene are DFQATT and SNEGSKA (reference sequence). Trimming removed 3 bases from V and 3 bases from J; junction bases left unmatched: 4. The CDR3 length is 13 residues. In DNA form, the CDR3 reads TGCAGTGCTAGGCGAGCGGGAGACTACGAGCAGTACTTC. Residues: CSARRAGDYEQYF.

This clonotype was counted only a few times. The chain joins TRBV29-1 to TRBJ2-1, with D hard to call. Germline CDR1 SQVTM, CDR2 ANQGSEA. The V and J ends lost 2 bases and 1 base respectively, with 9 bases between them. This CDR3 region has 14 residues. The chain's CDR3 is CSVEKAASYNEQFF. Here the CDR3 DNA reads TGCAGCGTTGAAAAGGCGGCTTCCTACAATGAGCAGTTCTTC.

There are many counts of this clonotype. The CDR3 DNA follows: TGCGCCAGCAGCTTGCGGGGGGGCCCGTCGTACAATGAGCAGTTCTTC. Its protein is CASSLRGGPSYNEQFF. This chain links TRBV5-1 with TRBJ2-1, with 8 bases that match TRBD2. The germline gives CDR1 SGHRS, CDR2 YFSETQ. The CDR3 runs 16 residues. The V segment lost 1 base and the J segment 4 bases; nucleotides outside the gene matches: 7.

There are many counts of this clonotype. The rearrangement joins TRBV5-1 to TRBJ2-1; 7 bases are shared with TRBD1. Losses at the gene ends were 1 base for V and 7 bases for J; bases not matched to a gene: 5. CDR1 is SGHRS and CDR2 is YFSETQ in the germline V gene. The CDR3 loop spans 14 amino acids. The CDR3 DNA reads as TGCGCCAGCAGCTTGCGAGGACAGGCAAATGAGCAGTTCTTC. The encoded protein is CASSLRGQANEQFF.

The V call is TRBV28, the J call TRBJ2-1, with D tentatively TRBD2 (5 bases). The CDR3 runs 15 residues. Germline V gives CDR1 MDHEN, CDR2 SYDVKM. V was pared by 2 bases and J by 3 bases, with 11 bases between. CDR3 in DNA: TGTGCCAGCAGTTTAAACAGCGGTAACTACAATGAGCAGTTCTTC. Amino acid sequence: CASSLNSGNYNEQFF.

CDR3 in amino acids: CASRPPGTAYNEQFF. CDR3 sequence (DNA): TGTGCCAGCAGGCCGCCTGGGACAGCTTACAATGAGCAGTTCTTC. The chain has TRBV7-9 and TRBJ2-1; TRBD1 matches 7 bases. The CDR3 extends over 15 amino acids. The germline gives CDR1 SEHNR, CDR2 FQNEAQ (reference sequence). With V trimmed by 6 bases and J by 4 bases, 9 bases remained unmatched.

This clonotype was recorded at least ten times. The chain couples TRBV20-1 to TRBJ2-4; the D is unclear. Germline V gene data show CDR1 as DFQATT and CDR2 as SNEGSKA (reference sequence). This CDR3 has 15 amino acids. Trimming took off 0 bases at V and 0 bases at J, with 9 bases between the two ends. Here the CDR3 reads CSARDRVLAKNIQYF. The DNA for the CDR3 is TGCAGTGCTAGAGATAGGGTCCTAGCCAAAAACATTCAGTACTTC.